This T cell receptor beta chain emerged from a study of blood T cell repertoires in COVID-19. Study-wide background: COVID-19 samples, acute and convalescent, were from the United States, Italy and Spain. From T cells, B-cell-depleted T cells, or PBMCs came the material, which was cDNA or gDNA.

V was pared by 2 bases and J by 7 bases, with 6 bases of the junction left unmatched. Per the germline V gene, CDR1 is GTSNPN and CDR2 is SVGIG (reference sequence). The CDR3 is made up of 16 amino acids. Per the authors' pipeline: Quantification of nucleated cells was approximated via reference gene primer amplification. The method was immunoSEQ multiplex PCR; TCRdb's version includes in-frame clones alone and lacks a portion of them. Clonal size and the V and J genes are those of that table, whereas D and trimming came from the DNA. Seen here are roughly 280,000 clones, around 87% observed once, and the top ten hold about 2.2%.

The V and J genes are TRBV30 and TRBJ2-2; 14 bases align to TRBD2. Sequencing was carried out using peripheral blood. The receptor was isolated from a woman aged 45-65 years who had recovered from COVID-19. CDR3 coding DNA: TGTGCCTGGAGTCGGACTAGCGGGGGGCGGATCGGGGAGCTGTTTTTT. Protein sequence: CAWSRTSGGRIGELFF.